Presented here are 10 T cell receptor beta chains from one specimen sequenced in a study of neoadjuvant anti-PD-1 for oral cavity cancer. Time point defined: after neoadjuvant nivolumab, at surgical resection. The data were produced by immunoSEQ multiplex PCR, yet TCRdb's version contains in-frame clones alone and is incomplete. Counted here are 73,000 or so clones, 70% to 90% occurring once; the ten biggest clones make up roughly 3.4%. Sample: PBMCs, taken after nivolumab (anti-PD-1) treatment. Source of these receptors: a person between 40 and 85 years old with oral cavity squamous cell carcinoma.

The V call is TRBV5-1, the J call TRBJ2-3; the match to TRBD1 covers 7 bases. Trimming removed 4 bases from V and 2 bases from J; junction bases left unmatched: 4. This CDR3 comprises 14 residues. Germline V gene data show CDR1 as SGHRS and CDR2 as YFSETQ. In nucleotides, the CDR3 is TGCGCCAGCAGCCCGGGACAGAACACAGATACGCAGTATTTT. The encoded protein is CASSPGQNTDTQYF.

This clone has just one count. The chain joins TRBV15 to TRBJ2-7; D remains unclear. From germline, CDR1 is LNHNV and CDR2 YYDKDF (reference sequence). CDR3 length: 16 residues. The V end was cut by 1 base, the J end by 0 bases, with 13 bases between. The CDR3 here is CATSRVPRSSSYEQYF. DNA for the CDR3: TGTGCCACCAGCAGAGTCCCCAGGTCCAGCTCCTACGAGCAGTACTTC.

This clone was recorded once. This sequence joins TRBV7-2 and TRBJ2-7; 7 nucleotides agree with TRBD2. The CDR3 covers 14 residues. Germline V lookup: CDR1 SGHTA, CDR2 FQGNSA. Trimming at V came to 3 bases and at J to 6 bases, leaving 8 bases not matched to a gene. This CDR3 is CASSFAGEGVEQYF. CDR3 DNA: TGTGCCAGCAGCTTCGCGGGAGAAGGGGTCGAGCAGTACTTC.

V gene TRBV6-1 combines with J gene TRBJ2-1, with D unclear. Trimming stripped 6 bases from V and 8 bases from J, with 20 bases between. The length of the CDR3 is 15 residues. Germline CDR1 is MNHNS and CDR2 is SASEGT. DNA of the CDR3: TGTGCCAGCAGGAGGATGAACTTCCAGGTCGATGAGCAGTTCTTC. It is translated as CASRRMNFQVDEQFF.

V and J are TRBV7-8 and TRBJ2-1, with TRBD2 identical over 9 bases. After removal of 6 bases from V and 6 bases from J, the junction contained 15 bases not matched to a gene. The CDR3 runs 17 residues. The germline V gene has CDR1 SGHVS and CDR2 FQNEAQ. Here the CDR3 DNA reads TGTGCCAGCAGTTCACCCCTAATTGGTAGCGGGAGCAATGAGCAGTTCTTC. Translation gives CASSSPLIGSGSNEQFF.

The CDR3 loop is CASRRTGADTQYF. CDR3 nucleotide sequence: TGTGCCAGCAGGAGGACTGGGGCGGATACGCAGTATTTT. V usage is TRBV6-4 and J usage is TRBJ2-3; the D call may be TRBD1 or TRBD2 (5 bases each). This CDR3 region has 13 residues. CDR1 MRHNA and CDR2 SNTAGT come from the germline V gene. V was cut by 6 bases and J by 6 bases, with 13 bases left in between.

Only a few counts were recorded for this clone. V and J are TRBV19 and TRBJ1-4; the match to TRBD1 covers 8 bases. The J segment lost 5 bases and the V segment lost 9 bases, leaving 2 bases of the junction unmatched. CDR1 and CDR2 (germline): LNHDA, SQIVND (reference sequence). The CDR3 is 12 residues long. The chain's CDR3 is CASRQGNEKLFF. As DNA, the CDR3 is TGTGCCAGCAGACAGGGGAATGAAAAACTGTTTTTT.

The V gene is TRBV5-1, the J gene TRBJ2-2, with D possibly TRBD2 on 6 matching bases. There are 16 residues in the CDR3. Germline values: CDR1 SGHRS, CDR2 YFSETQ. The V end lost 0 bases, the J end lost 3 bases, and 12 bases lay between the germline ends. The CDR3 DNA follows: TGCGCCAGCAGCTTGGCGGGCGGGACGTACACCGGGGAGCTGTTTTTT. Translating it yields CASSLAGGTYTGELFF. Combining the CDR3 with reference TRBV5-1 and TRBJ2-2 gives the whole variable domain KAGVTQTPRYLIKTRGQQVTLSCSPISGHRSVSWYQQTPGQGLQFLFEYFSETQRNKGNFPGRFSGRQFSNSRSEMNVSTLELGDSALYLCASSLAGGTYTGELFFGEGSRLTVL.

This clone was counted a few times. The rearrangement joins TRBV30 to TRBJ2-7; the D gene is possibly TRBD1 (6 bases). CDR1 is GTSNPN, CDR2 SVGIG, per germline (reference sequence). V was trimmed by 4 bases and J by 7 bases, leaving 14 bases between them. The length of the CDR3 is 12 residues. CDR3: CAWNQGLTEQYF. The CDR3 DNA sequence: TGTGCCTGGAATCAGGGGCTGACTGAGCAGTACTTC.

This chain uses TRBV29-1 with TRBJ2-1, with TRBD2 matching over 9 bases. The germline V gene has CDR1 SQVTM and CDR2 ANQGSEA. The J segment lost 5 bases and the V segment lost 6 bases, leaving 8 bases of the junction unmatched. The CDR3 is 14 amino acids. The CDR3 reads CSVPLAGMNNEQFF. CDR3 in DNA: TGCAGCGTACCTCTAGCGGGGATGAACAATGAGCAGTTCTTC.